The clone carrying this TCR beta chain was observed at least ten times. This entry belongs to a study of T cells of healthy individuals. From the 5' RACE reads, TCRdb called clonotypes with MiXCR, one entry per CDR3 protein. The data hold over 95,000 distinct CDR3 sequences, with 17% observed a single time. The germline V and J ends were trimmed by 8 bases and 8 bases, with 18 bases remaining between them. The CDR3 extends over 14 amino acids. Germline CDR1 and CDR2: MNHNY and SVGAGI (reference sequence). This TCR was sampled from a human donor in good health. The V and J genes are TRBV6-6 and TRBJ1-4; TRBD1 is a possible D gene (5 bases). CDR3 residues: CASRPPREEEKLFF. The CDR3 nucleotides are TGTGCCAGCCGTCCCCCCAGGGAGGAGGAAAAACTGTTTTTT.